This T cell receptor (beta chain) was recorded in a study of shared clonotypes between healthy human individuals. Profiled with immunoSEQ multiplex PCR; TCRdb holds only in-frame clones, not every one. The sample lists over 150,000 clones; around 63% were seen once. As concerns this clone: No antigen is known for it.

The V gene lost 3 bases and the J gene lost 2 bases, with 7 bases spanning the gap. In germline, CDR1 is LNHNV, CDR2 YYDKDF (reference sequence). CDR3 length: 14 amino acids. The study's findings and limits: The naive CD4 repertoires of several donors were compared, and 5% to 6.5% of clonotypes were shared. On the whole, naive subsets had larger estimated richness than memory subsets had.

Sequencing was done on a sample of memory CD4+ T cells sorted from blood. Specified subset: CD45RA-negative fraction. This TCR came from a man under 40 in good health. The chain recombines TRBV15 with TRBJ2-2; D is ambiguous. The CDR3 DNA sequence: TGTGCCACCAGCAGGGGCCTTAACACCGGGGAGCTGTTTTTT. Protein product: CATSRGLNTGELFF. Complete variable domain (other parts from reference TRBV15 and TRBJ2-2): DAMVIQNPRYQVTQFGKPVTLSCSQTLNHNVMYWYQQKSSQAPKLLFHYYDKDFNNEADTPDNFQSRRPNTSFCFLDIRSPGLGDTAMYLCATSRGLNTGELFFGEGSRLTVL.